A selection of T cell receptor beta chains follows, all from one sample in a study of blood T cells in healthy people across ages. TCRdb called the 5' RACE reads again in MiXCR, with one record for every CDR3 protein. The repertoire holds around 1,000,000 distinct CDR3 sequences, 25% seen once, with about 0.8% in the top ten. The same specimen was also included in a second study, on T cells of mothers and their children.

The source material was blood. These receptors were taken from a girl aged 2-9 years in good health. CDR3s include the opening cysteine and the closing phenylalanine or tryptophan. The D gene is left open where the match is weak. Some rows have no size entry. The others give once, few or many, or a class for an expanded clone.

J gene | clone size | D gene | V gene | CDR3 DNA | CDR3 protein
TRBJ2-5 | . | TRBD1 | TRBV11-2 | TGTGCCAGCAGCCGTCGGGACAGCCAGTGGACCCAGTACTTC | CASSRRDSQWTQYF
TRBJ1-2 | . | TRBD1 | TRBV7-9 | TGTGCCAGCAGCTTACTGGGACAGGGCTATGGCTACACCTTC | CASSLLGQGYGYTF
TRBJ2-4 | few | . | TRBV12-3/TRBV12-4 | TGTGCCAGCAGTTTATCCGGTTATGCTCAGTACTTC | CASSLSGYAQYF
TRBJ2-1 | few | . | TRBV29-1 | TGCAGCGTAGTCCATAACGCCCCGGTCTCCTACAATGAGCAGTTCTTC | CSVVHNAPVSYNEQFF
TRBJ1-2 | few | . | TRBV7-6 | TGTGCCAGCAGCTTGAACAACAACTATGGCTACACCTTC | CASSLNNNYGYTF
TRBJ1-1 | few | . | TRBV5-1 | TGCGCCAGCAGCTTGGAGGCAGGGCGGATGAACACTGAAGCTTTCTTT | CASSLEAGRMNTEAFF
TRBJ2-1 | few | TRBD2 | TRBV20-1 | TGCAGTGCTCCTCTAGCGGGCTATGAGCAGTTCTTC | CSAPLAGYEQFF
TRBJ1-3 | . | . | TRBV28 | TGTGCCAGCAGTTACCATATTTCGGGATCTGGAAACACCATATATTTT | CASSYHISGSGNTIYF
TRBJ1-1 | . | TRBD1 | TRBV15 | TGTGCCACCAGCCGTCGACAGGGGAGGGGACGGACTGAAGCTTTCTTT | CATSRRQGRGRTEAFF
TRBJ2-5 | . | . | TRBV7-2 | TGTGCCAGCAGCCCTCGTATAGAGGCCCAGTACTTC | CASSPRIEAQYF
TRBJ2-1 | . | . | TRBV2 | TGTGCCAGCAGTGAAGGTAACGACAATGAGCAGTTCTTC | CASSEGNDNEQFF
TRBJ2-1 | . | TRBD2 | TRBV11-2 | TGTGCCAGCAGCTTAAATGGGCTAGCGGATTACAATGAGCAGTTCTTC | CASSLNGLADYNEQFF
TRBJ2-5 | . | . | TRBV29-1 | TGCAGCGTTGATCCGGAACAGCGGGAGACCCAGTACTTC | CSVDPEQRETQYF
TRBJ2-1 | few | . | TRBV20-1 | TGCAGTCTGAACTACAATGAGCAGTTCTTC | CSLNYNEQFF
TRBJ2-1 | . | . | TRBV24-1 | TGTGCCACCAGTGGCCCTGGGGATGAGCAGTTCTTC | CATSGPGDEQFF
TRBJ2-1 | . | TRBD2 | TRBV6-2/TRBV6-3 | TGTGCCAGCAGCATCACTAGCGGGAGCTCCTACAATGAGCAGTTCTTC | CASSITSGSSYNEQFF
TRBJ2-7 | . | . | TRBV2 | TGTGCCAGCAAGTGGGCGGGGATCCAGTACTTC | CASKWAGIQYF
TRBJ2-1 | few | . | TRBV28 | TGTGCCAGCAGTTTATTATCAGGGACCCTCTACAATGAGCAGTTCTTC | CASSLLSGTLYNEQFF
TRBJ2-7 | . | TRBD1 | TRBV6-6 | TGTGCCAGCAGTCCTACGGACAGGACGGGAACCTACGAGCAGTACTTC | CASSPTDRTGTYEQYF
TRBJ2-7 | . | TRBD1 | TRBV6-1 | TGTGCCAGCAGTGCGGGATGGACAGGGATGAACGAGCAGTACTTC | CASSAGWTGMNEQYF
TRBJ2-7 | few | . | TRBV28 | TGTGCCAGCAGCGTCAGGGTCCCGAACTACGAGCAGTACTTC | CASSVRVPNYEQYF
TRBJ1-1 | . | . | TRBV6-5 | TGTGCCAGCAGTTCCAGGTATAAGGGCACTGAAGCTTTCTTT | CASSSRYKGTEAFF
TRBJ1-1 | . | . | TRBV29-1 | TGCAGCGTTGGTCTTACCACCTACCGACGAGGCACTGAAGCTTTCTTT | CSVGLTTYRRGTEAFF
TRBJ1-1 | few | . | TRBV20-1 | TGCAGTGCTAGAGCGGGGGACCACAAGAACACTGAAGCTTTCTTT | CSARAGDHKNTEAFF
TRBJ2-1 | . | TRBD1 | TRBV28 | TGTGCCAGCAACCTAGACAGGGGGCATAATGAGCAGTTCTTC | CASNLDRGHNEQFF
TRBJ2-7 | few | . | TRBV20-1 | TGCAGTGCTAGGTCCGAGGGCTACGAGCAGTACTTC | CSARSEGYEQYF
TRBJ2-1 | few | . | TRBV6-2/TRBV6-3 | TGTGCCATTGGGAACACCTACAATGAGCAGTTCTTC | CAIGNTYNEQFF
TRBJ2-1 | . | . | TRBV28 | TGTGCCAGCAGTAAACTATCCAGCTCCTACAATGAGCAGTTCTTC | CASSKLSSSYNEQFF
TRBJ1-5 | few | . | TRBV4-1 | TGCGCCAGCAGCCTATTAGGGCTTGAGCCCCAGCATTTT | CASSLLGLEPQHF
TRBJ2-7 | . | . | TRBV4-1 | TGCGCCAGCAGCCCTTCAGGGAACGAGCAGTACTTC | CASSPSGNEQYF
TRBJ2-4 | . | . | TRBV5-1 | TGCGCCAGCAGCCCGTCGTCCAGGGAAATCATTCAGTACTTC | CASSPSSREIIQYF
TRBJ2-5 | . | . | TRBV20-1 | TGCAGTTTCAGCGGCCATAGGGGCGAGACCCAGTACTTC | CSFSGHRGETQYF
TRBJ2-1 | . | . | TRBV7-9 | TGTGCCAGCAGCGCTGACTTTGGGGTCAGCTCCTACAATGAGCAGTTCTTC | CASSADFGVSSYNEQFF
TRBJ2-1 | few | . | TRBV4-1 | TGCGCCAGCAGCAGGGTTTGGCACAGAAAGGGGGTAGATGAGCAGTTCTTC | CASSRVWHRKGVDEQFF
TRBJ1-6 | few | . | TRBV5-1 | TGCGCCAGCAGCTATGGGTCACAGGGAACCTCACCCCTCCACTTT | CASSYGSQGTSPLHF
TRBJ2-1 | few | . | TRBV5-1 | TGCGCCAGCGGGGGAGGACATTTGTCCTACAATGAGCAGTTCTTC | CASGGGHLSYNEQFF
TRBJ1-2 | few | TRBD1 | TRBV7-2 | TGTGCCAGCAGCTTAGGGCCCGGACAGGGAAACTATGGCTACACCTTC | CASSLGPGQGNYGYTF
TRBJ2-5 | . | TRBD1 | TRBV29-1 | TGCAGCGTTTCGAGGGGACAGGTAGAGACCCAGTACTTC | CSVSRGQVETQYF
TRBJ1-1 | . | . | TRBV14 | TGTGCCAGCAGCCTGCACCCGAACACTGAAGCTTTCTTT | CASSLHPNTEAFF
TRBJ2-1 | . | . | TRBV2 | TGTGCCAGCAGTTCTGGAAAGGGTGAGGCTAACAATGAGCAGTTCTTC | CASSSGKGEANNEQFF
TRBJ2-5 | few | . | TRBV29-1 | TGCAGCCCCTCAATTGCAGAGACCCAGTACTTC | CSPSIAETQYF
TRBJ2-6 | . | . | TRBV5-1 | TGCGCCAGCAGTATCACATCTGGGGCCAACGTCCTGACTTTC | CASSITSGANVLTF
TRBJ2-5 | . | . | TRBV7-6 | TGTGCCAGCAGCTTGTTTTCTGACCAGACCCAGTACTTC | CASSLFSDQTQYF
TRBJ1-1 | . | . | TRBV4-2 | TGTGCCAGCAGCCAAGGGTCGCAGGGTATGAACACTGAAGCTTTCTTT | CASSQGSQGMNTEAFF
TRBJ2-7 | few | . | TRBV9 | TGTGCCAGCAGCGTACTCCCCTCCTACGAGCAGTACTTC | CASSVLPSYEQYF
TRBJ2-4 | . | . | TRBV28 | TGTGCCAGCAGTTTACACGGGACAAACATTCAGTACTTC | CASSLHGTNIQYF
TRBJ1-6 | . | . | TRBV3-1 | TGTGCCAGCAGCCAGGGGGATACATATAATTCACCCCTCCACTTT | CASSQGDTYNSPLHF
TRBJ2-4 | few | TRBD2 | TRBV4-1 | TGCGCCAGCAGCCAAGAAGGGTTAGGGACTACCAAAAACATTCAGTACTTC | CASSQEGLGTTKNIQYF
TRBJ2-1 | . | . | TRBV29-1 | TGCAGCGTGGGAAGGGATCGAGTCGATGAGCAGTTCTTC | CSVGRDRVDEQFF
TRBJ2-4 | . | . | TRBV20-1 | TGCAGTGCACGGGGAAAACTAGCCAAAAACATTCAGTACTTC | CSARGKLAKNIQYF
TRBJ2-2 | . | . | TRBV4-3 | TGCGCCAGCAGCCGCCTAGGGGAAACCGGGGAGCTGTTTTTT | CASSRLGETGELFF
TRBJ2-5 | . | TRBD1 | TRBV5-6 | TGTGCCAGCAGCTTCCTACAGGGGGCTATGGGGACCCAGTACTTC | CASSFLQGAMGTQYF
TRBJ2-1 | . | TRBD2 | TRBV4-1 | TGCGCCAGCAGCCCTACACCGGGACTAGCGGGAGATCATGAGCAGTTCTTC | CASSPTPGLAGDHEQFF
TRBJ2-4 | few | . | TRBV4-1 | TGCGCCAGCAGCCAAGCGGGAGAGGACATTCAGTACTTC | CASSQAGEDIQYF
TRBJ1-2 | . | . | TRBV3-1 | TGTGCCAGCAGCCCTTACCAGGGCTACTATGGCTACACCTTC | CASSPYQGYYGYTF
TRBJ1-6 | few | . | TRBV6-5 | TGTGCCAGCACCCCTGGGGGCTATAATTCACCCCTCCACTTT | CASTPGGYNSPLHF
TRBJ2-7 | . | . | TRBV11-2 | TGTGCCAGCAGCTATGCCGGGACTGTTTCCTACGAGCAGTACTTC | CASSYAGTVSYEQYF
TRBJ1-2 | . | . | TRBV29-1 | TGCAGCGTTGAAGATCTGAACCCGGAAGGCTACACCTTC | CSVEDLNPEGYTF
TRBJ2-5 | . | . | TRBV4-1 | TGCGCCAGCAGCCAAGATCGTCGGGGCGTAGAGACCCAGTACTTC | CASSQDRRGVETQYF